This is a list of T cell receptor beta chains from one sample in a study of blood T cell repertoires in COVID-19. Repertoires were generated with immunoSEQ multiplex PCR, while TCRdb's copy carries only in-frame clones and drops some. The sample lists some 500,000 clones, roughly 90% occurring once. Material: PBMCs or T cells enriched from blood (not recorded which). The receptors come from a middle-aged woman who had recovered from COVID-19. Both conserved end residues are part of each CDR3. Fields, in order: D gene, V gene, J gene, clone size, CDR3 DNA, CDR3 protein. The D gene is left open where the match is weak. Clone sizes are given selectively: once, few, many, or a class where the clone is expanded.

D gene: TRBD1; V gene: TRBV27; J gene: TRBJ1-2; clone size: NA; CDR3 DNA: TGTGCCAGCAGTCTCCAGGGACAGTTCCATGGCTACACCTTC; CDR3 protein: CASSLQGQFHGYTF
D gene: TRBD1; V gene: TRBV6-2/TRBV6-3; J gene: TRBJ2-5; clone size: NA; CDR3 DNA: TGTGCCAGCAGTCGACAGGGCCCGCAAGAGACCCAGTACTTC; CDR3 protein: CASSRQGPQETQYF
D gene: TRBD1; V gene: TRBV19; J gene: TRBJ1-1; clone size: NA; CDR3 DNA: TGTGCCATTCAAGACAGGGTGGGGACTGAAGCTTTCTTT; CDR3 protein: CAIQDRVGTEAFF
D gene: NA; V gene: TRBV7-9; J gene: TRBJ1-1; clone size: NA; CDR3 DNA: TGTGCCAGCAGCTCACGCGAGGGAGGCACTGAAGCTTTCTTT; CDR3 protein: CASSSREGGTEAFF
D gene: TRBD2; V gene: TRBV20-1; J gene: TRBJ2-7; clone size: NA; CDR3 DNA: TGCAGTGCTAGTCTCAGCGGGACCTACGAGCAGTACTTC; CDR3 protein: CSASLSGTYEQYF
D gene: NA; V gene: TRBV7-6; J gene: TRBJ1-2; clone size: NA; CDR3 DNA: TGTGCCAGGGGACTCGAGGGCTACACCTTC; CDR3 protein: CARGLEGYTF
D gene: NA; V gene: TRBV11-3; J gene: TRBJ2-6; clone size: many; CDR3 DNA: TGTGCCAGCAGCATACGACACTCTGGGGCCAACGTCCTGACTTTC; CDR3 protein: CASSIRHSGANVLTF
D gene: NA; V gene: TRBV11-2; J gene: TRBJ1-6; clone size: NA; CDR3 DNA: TGTGCCAGCAGCTTGACGGACAGCTATAATTCACCCCTCCACTTT; CDR3 protein: CASSLTDSYNSPLHF
D gene: TRBD1; V gene: TRBV6-5; J gene: TRBJ1-5; clone size: once; CDR3 DNA: TGTGCCAGCAGAGACAGGGGGCGTGGACAGCCCCAGCATTTT; CDR3 protein: CASRDRGRGQPQHF
D gene: TRBD1; V gene: TRBV12-3/TRBV12-4; J gene: TRBJ1-1; clone size: NA; CDR3 DNA: TGTGCCAGCAGAGGGACAGGGGATACGGCTTTCTTT; CDR3 protein: CASRGTGDTAFF
D gene: TRBD1; V gene: TRBV3-1/TRBV3-2; J gene: TRBJ1-1; clone size: NA; CDR3 DNA: TGTGCCAGCAGCCCATGGGGACAGGGAGACACTGAAGCTTTCTTT; CDR3 protein: CASSPWGQGDTEAFF
D gene: NA; V gene: TRBV9; J gene: TRBJ2-5; clone size: NA; CDR3 DNA: TGTGCCAGCAGCGTAGATGTGGGAGAGCAAGAGACCCAGTACTTC; CDR3 protein: CASSVDVGEQETQYF
D gene: NA; V gene: TRBV7-2; J gene: TRBJ1-1; clone size: NA; CDR3 DNA: TGTGCCAGCAGCCCGCGACAGACCGGGAACACTGAAGCTTTCTTT; CDR3 protein: CASSPRQTGNTEAFF
D gene: NA; V gene: TRBV24-1; J gene: TRBJ1-2; clone size: NA; CDR3 DNA: TGTGCCACCAGTGATTTCCGACAGAGCTATGGCTACACCTTC; CDR3 protein: CATSDFRQSYGYTF
D gene: TRBD1; V gene: TRBV7-9; J gene: TRBJ1-2; clone size: NA; CDR3 DNA: TGTGCCAGCAGTACCGGGACAGGGAGTGGCTACACCTTC; CDR3 protein: CASSTGTGSGYTF
D gene: NA; V gene: TRBV11-2; J gene: TRBJ1-3; clone size: NA; CDR3 DNA: TGTGCCAGCAGCCTGCAACTCGTCTACTCTGGAAACACCATATATTTT; CDR3 protein: CASSLQLVYSGNTIYF
D gene: NA; V gene: TRBV6-2/TRBV6-3; J gene: TRBJ2-3; clone size: NA; CDR3 DNA: TGTGCCAGCACCCCGGGGCGTAGGGCTTATCGAGGTTCAGATACGCAGTATTTT; CDR3 protein: CASTPGRRAYRGSDTQYF
D gene: NA; V gene: TRBV27; J gene: TRBJ1-1; clone size: NA; CDR3 DNA: TGTGCCAGCAGCTCGAGACTTCAAGCTTTCTTT; CDR3 protein: CASSSRLQAFF
D gene: NA; V gene: TRBV3-1/TRBV3-2; J gene: TRBJ2-3; clone size: NA; CDR3 DNA: TGTGCCAGCAGCCAGATCTCGGGAGCCCCAGATACGCAGTATTTT; CDR3 protein: CASSQISGAPDTQYF
D gene: TRBD2; V gene: TRBV11-2; J gene: TRBJ2-3; clone size: NA; CDR3 DNA: TGTGCCAGCAGCTTAGCTAGCGGGAGCTCTATGGCAGATACGCAGTATTTT; CDR3 protein: CASSLASGSSMADTQYF
D gene: NA; V gene: TRBV27; J gene: TRBJ1-1; clone size: once; CDR3 DNA: TGTGCCAGTAAAAAAGAGGTGAACACTGAAGCTTTCTTT; CDR3 protein: CASKKEVNTEAFF
D gene: NA; V gene: TRBV3-1/TRBV3-2; J gene: TRBJ1-3; clone size: NA; CDR3 DNA: TGTGCCAGCAGCCAAGATCGGAGCCCGGGGGTAGACACCATATATTTT; CDR3 protein: CASSQDRSPGVDTIYF
D gene: NA; V gene: TRBV27; J gene: TRBJ2-5; clone size: NA; CDR3 DNA: TGTGCCAGCAGCTTTCAGACCCAGTACTTC; CDR3 protein: CASSFQTQYF
D gene: TRBD1; V gene: TRBV29-1; J gene: TRBJ2-1; clone size: once; CDR3 DNA: TGCAGCGCCATGACAGGGCCCAATGAGCAGTTCTTC; CDR3 protein: CSAMTGPNEQFF
D gene: NA; V gene: TRBV11-3; J gene: TRBJ1-1; clone size: few; CDR3 DNA: TGTGCCAGCAGCTTAGGGCCCGGGGCTGAAGCTTTCTTT; CDR3 protein: CASSLGPGAEAFF
D gene: NA; V gene: TRBV21-1; J gene: TRBJ1-3; clone size: NA; CDR3 DNA: TGTGCCAGCAGCAGTGGGACAGGAGTGTGTAGAAACACCATATATTTT; CDR3 protein: CASSSGTGVCRNTIYF
D gene: NA; V gene: TRBV27; J gene: TRBJ1-6; clone size: NA; CDR3 DNA: TGTGCCAGCAGTTTATGTTCGACAGTGTGTAATTCACCCCTCCACTTT; CDR3 protein: CASSLCSTVCNSPLHF
D gene: NA; V gene: TRBV5-8; J gene: TRBJ2-1; clone size: NA; CDR3 DNA: TGTGCCAGCAAAAAGGAGGGCCGAGAGGGGCTCTTC; CDR3 protein: CASKKEGREGLF
D gene: NA; V gene: TRBV30; J gene: TRBJ1-6; clone size: NA; CDR3 DNA: TGTGCCTGGAGTGTGGGCATCGATTCACCCCTCCACTTT; CDR3 protein: CAWSVGIDSPLHF
D gene: TRBD1; V gene: TRBV3-1/TRBV3-2; J gene: TRBJ2-7; clone size: NA; CDR3 DNA: TGTGCCAGCAGCCCGACAGGGGTAGCCTACGAGCAGTACTTC; CDR3 protein: CASSPTGVAYEQYF
D gene: NA; V gene: TRBV7-9; J gene: TRBJ2-2; clone size: NA; CDR3 DNA: TGTGCCAGCAGCTACCGACTTTCGAACACCGGGGAGCTGTTTTTT; CDR3 protein: CASSYRLSNTGELFF
D gene: TRBD1; V gene: TRBV30; J gene: TRBJ1-2; clone size: once; CDR3 DNA: TGTGCCTGGAGCCAGGAAGGGGGCGCTTCCCAGCGGGGCTACACCTTC; CDR3 protein: CAWSQEGGASQRGYTF
D gene: TRBD1; V gene: TRBV28; J gene: TRBJ2-1; clone size: once; CDR3 DNA: TGTGCCAGCAGGTTAAAAAGGGGGCTGCAGTTCTTC; CDR3 protein: CASRLKRGLQFF
D gene: NA; V gene: TRBV3-1/TRBV3-2; J gene: TRBJ1-5; clone size: NA; CDR3 DNA: TGTGCCAGCAGCCGAACGGGGGAGGAAAGACAGCCCCAGCATTTT; CDR3 protein: CASSRTGEERQPQHF
D gene: TRBD2; V gene: TRBV4-3; J gene: TRBJ2-5; clone size: NA; CDR3 DNA: TGCGCCAGCAGCCAACACATACGGGGGGTCGGAGAGACCCAGTACTTC; CDR3 protein: CASSQHIRGVGETQYF
D gene: NA; V gene: TRBV20-1; J gene: TRBJ2-5; clone size: few; CDR3 DNA: TGCAGTGCTAGTCCCCATGAAGAGACCCAGTACTTC; CDR3 protein: CSASPHEETQYF
D gene: TRBD1; V gene: TRBV28; J gene: TRBJ1-1; clone size: NA; CDR3 DNA: TGTGCCATCACAACCGGGACAGGGTCTAAGGCTTTCTTT; CDR3 protein: CAITTGTGSKAFF
D gene: NA; V gene: TRBV2; J gene: TRBJ2-7; clone size: few; CDR3 DNA: TGTGCCAGCAGTGAGAATGGGGGGTTAGGTTACGAGCAGTACTTC; CDR3 protein: CASSENGGLGYEQYF
D gene: TRBD1; V gene: TRBV7-2; J gene: TRBJ2-3; clone size: NA; CDR3 DNA: TGTGCCAGCAGCCCGCGGGACAGGGGGCGAGATACGCAGTATTTT; CDR3 protein: CASSPRDRGRDTQYF
D gene: NA; V gene: TRBV18; J gene: TRBJ1-1; clone size: NA; CDR3 DNA: TGTGCCAGCTCACCTGGGAGGGGGGACACTGAAGCTTTCTTT; CDR3 protein: CASSPGRGDTEAFF
D gene: TRBD1; V gene: TRBV7-2; J gene: TRBJ2-1; clone size: NA; CDR3 DNA: TGTGCCAGCAGCTCAGGACAGGGGTCCCATGAGCAGTTCTTC; CDR3 protein: CASSSGQGSHEQFF
D gene: TRBD1; V gene: TRBV29-1; J gene: TRBJ2-7; clone size: NA; CDR3 DNA: TGCAGCGTGATTATTGGACAGGGGGCCTACGAGCAGTACTTC; CDR3 protein: CSVIIGQGAYEQYF
D gene: NA; V gene: TRBV5-6; J gene: TRBJ1-2; clone size: once; CDR3 DNA: TGTGCCAGCTCGTCCTCGGGGGTCTATGGCTACACCTTC; CDR3 protein: CASSSSGVYGYTF
D gene: TRBD2; V gene: TRBV27; J gene: TRBJ2-1; clone size: NA; CDR3 DNA: TGTGCCAGCAGTGCCAGCCTAGCGGGGAACTACAATGAGCAGTTCTTC; CDR3 protein: CASSASLAGNYNEQFF